The entry that follows covers one TCR beta chain sequence. This entry belongs to a study of T cell repertoires in cytomegalovirus infection. TCRdb itself ran the reads through MiXCR, one entry per CDR3 protein. The sample consists of around 94,000 distinct CDR3 sequences, 16% of them appearing once. The TCR comes from a human donor in good health (CMV status not recorded). Some clones in this sample may be carry-over from other donors' samples. Sequencing was performed on PBMCs.

The CDR3 nucleotides are TGCAGCTTTTTAACAGGGGATGAGCAGTTCTTC. Protein sequence: CSFLTGDEQFF. This chain connects TRBV20-1 to TRBJ2-1; 7 bases map to TRBD1. The CDR3 contains 11 residues. The germline gives CDR1 DFQATT, CDR2 SNEGSKA (reference sequence).